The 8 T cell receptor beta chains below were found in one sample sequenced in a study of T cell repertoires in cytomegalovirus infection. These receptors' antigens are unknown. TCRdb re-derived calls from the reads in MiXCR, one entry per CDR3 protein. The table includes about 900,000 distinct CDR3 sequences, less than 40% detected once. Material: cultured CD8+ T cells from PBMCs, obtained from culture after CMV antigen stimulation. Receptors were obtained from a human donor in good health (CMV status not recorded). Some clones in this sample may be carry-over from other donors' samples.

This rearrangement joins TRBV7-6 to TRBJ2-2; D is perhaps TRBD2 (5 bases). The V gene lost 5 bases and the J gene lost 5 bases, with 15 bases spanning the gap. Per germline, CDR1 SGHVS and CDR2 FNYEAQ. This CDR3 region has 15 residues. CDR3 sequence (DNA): TGTGCCAGCAGCCCCGGGATCCCCGGTACCGGGGAGCTGTTTTTT. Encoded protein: CASSPGIPGTGELFF.

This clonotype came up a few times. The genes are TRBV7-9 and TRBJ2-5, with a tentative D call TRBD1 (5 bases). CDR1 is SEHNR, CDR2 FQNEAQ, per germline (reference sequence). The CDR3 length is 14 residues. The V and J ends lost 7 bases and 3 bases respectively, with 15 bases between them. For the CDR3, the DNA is TGTGCCAGCACCCTGCCCGACAGTGAAGAGACCCAGTACTTC. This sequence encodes CASTLPDSEETQYF.

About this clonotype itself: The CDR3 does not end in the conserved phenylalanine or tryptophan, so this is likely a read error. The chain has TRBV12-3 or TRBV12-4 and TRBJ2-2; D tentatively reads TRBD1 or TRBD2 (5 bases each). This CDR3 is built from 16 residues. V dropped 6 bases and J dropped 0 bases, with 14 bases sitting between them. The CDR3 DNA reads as TGTGCCAGCAGGGCGCTTTGGGGACCGAACACCGGGGAGCTGTTTTCT. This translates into CASRALWGPNTGELFS.

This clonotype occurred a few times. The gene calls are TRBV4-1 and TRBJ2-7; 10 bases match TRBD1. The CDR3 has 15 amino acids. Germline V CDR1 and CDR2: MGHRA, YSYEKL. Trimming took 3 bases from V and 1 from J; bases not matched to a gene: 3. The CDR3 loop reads CASSQRQGASYEQYF. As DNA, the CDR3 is TGCGCCAGCAGCCAGCGACAGGGGGCGTCCTACGAGCAGTACTTC.

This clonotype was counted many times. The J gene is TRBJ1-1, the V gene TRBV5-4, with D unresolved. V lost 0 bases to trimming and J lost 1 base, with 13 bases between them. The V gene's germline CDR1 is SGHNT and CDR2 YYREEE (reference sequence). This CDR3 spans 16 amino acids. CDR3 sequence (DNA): TGTGCCAGCAGCTTGGGCGGGCCTCCCAAGAACACTGAAGCTTTCTTT. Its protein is CASSLGGPPKNTEAFF.

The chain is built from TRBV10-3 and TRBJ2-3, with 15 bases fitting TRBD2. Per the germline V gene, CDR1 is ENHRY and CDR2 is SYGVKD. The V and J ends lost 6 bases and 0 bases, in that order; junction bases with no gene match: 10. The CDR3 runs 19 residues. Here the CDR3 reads CAIRSWTSGGAVSTDTQYF. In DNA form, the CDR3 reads TGTGCCATCAGATCGTGGACTAGCGGGGGGGCGGTGAGCACAGATACGCAGTATTTT.

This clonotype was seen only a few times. The CDR3 coding sequence is TGTGCCAGCAGCTTACAGGGTACAGGGAGCGCCGGGGAGCTGTTTTTT. Translated, it gives CASSLQGTGSAGELFF. V is TRBV7-9 and J is TRBJ2-2, with D perhaps TRBD1 (6 bases). Germline V lookup: CDR1 SEHNR, CDR2 FQNEAQ (reference sequence). The V end was cut by 2 bases, the J end by 6 bases, with 16 bases between. CDR3 length equals 16 residues.

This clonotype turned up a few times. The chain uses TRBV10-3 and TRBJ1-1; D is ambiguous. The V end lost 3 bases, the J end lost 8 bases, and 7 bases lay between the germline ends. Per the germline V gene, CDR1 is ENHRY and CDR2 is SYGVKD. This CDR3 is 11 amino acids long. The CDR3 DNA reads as TGTGCCATCAGTGATACAAGAGAAGCTTTCTTT. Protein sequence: CAISDTREAFF.